This paragraph reports one TCR beta chain. No antigen is known for it. Base qualities are not provided; no much larger clone lies one nucleotide away. Thawed unstimulated PBMCs were stained for CD3, CD4 and CD8 and FACS-sorted into CD3+CD4+ and CD3+CD8+ populations. All 8 studied subjects were randomized to immunosuppression withdrawal. The Qiagen DNeasy Blood and Tissue Kit was used for genomic DNA isolation. The entry originates in a study of T cell clones after liver transplantation (dated by TCRdb to about 2019). As for the study more broadly: The samples were obtained from ITN030ST, a randomized trial that attempted immunosuppression withdrawal within 2 years after liver transplantation. Donor-reactive T cell clones were identified by TCRbeta sequencing following a pre-transplant mixed lymphocyte reaction and were subsequently tracked in post-transplant blood. Third party-reactive TCRbeta sequences from pre-transplant MLRs were also identified as an antigen-independent comparator for donor-reactive sequences. Of the eight recipients, a few were HCV-positive, while the remaining recipients had been transplanted for non-autoimmune, non-viral indications. The subjects received no induction therapy and were kept on standard immunosuppression until randomization at 12-24 months post-transplant. To count as tolerant, a recipient had to stay completely off immunosuppression for at least one year without liver enzymes climbing beyond twice the upper limit of normal. Blood samples were collected pre-transplant, pre-randomization before withdrawal, and post-randomization after either full withdrawal or failed withdrawal. A cohort of 8 liver transplant recipients was studied, of whom 3 were classified as tolerant and 5 as non-tolerant.

Broad study findings and their caveats: In two subjects, low numbers of available donor cells limited the measurable donor-reactive repertoire. The conclusions were preliminary, being limited by small, heterogeneous patient numbers and by non-standardized post-transplant time points. Circulating donor-reactive CD4 TCRbeta sequences fell significantly post-transplant in most of the 8 subjects, irrespective of tolerance or HCV status. Donor-reactive sequences declined more than third party-reactive ones, suggesting partial antigen-specific deletion unrelated to withdrawal success. When repertoire turnover was taken into account, detection of donor-reactive sequences was significantly reduced in 7 of 8 subjects for CD4 and in 8 of 8 subjects for CD8. Without allograft tissue specimens, donor-reactive T cells may have migrated into the graft rather than being deleted.

High-throughput TCRbeta CDR3 sequencing of frozen genomic DNA was performed by immunoSEQ, with PCR amplification, mapping, bias correction and internal controls included. On the authors' methods: Productive rearrangements were retained, and unique TCRbeta sequences were defined by the CDR3 nucleotide sequence together with the V and J gene. For classification of a sequence as donor-reactive, at least 5-fold expansion in CFSE-low cells relative to unstimulated pre-transplant cells and a frequency of at least 0.01% were required. Minimum frequency thresholds were set for each subject on the basis of the unstimulated sample with the lowest template count, so that a detection power of at least 90% was ensured. Jensen-Shannon divergence between the top 1000 TCRbeta sequences after and before transplant was used to measure repertoire turnover. Two-sided Fisher's exact tests were used to test for changes in the detection of donor-reactive sequences. TCRdb took this table from immuneACCESS and kept in-frame rearrangements with V and J called. Such tables lack part of the clones; where checked against another copy, unresolved V genes explain under half of the gap, and the rest is unexplained. That table furnishes V, J and clone size, whereas the DNA furnished D and trimming. This sample gives over 15,000 clones in total; around 89% of them show up just once. Under 15% of the sample is taken by the ten largest.

According to the germline V gene, CDR1 reads KGHSH and CDR2 reads LQKENI. Taken from cysteine to phenylalanine, the CDR3 has 13 residues. The kept DNA is CDR3 alone, 39 bases in frame from the first base. V sheds 6 bases and J sheds 7 bases, leaving 16 bases between their ends. This TCR derives from a human patient who received a liver transplant. Following transplantation, part of the T cell population may be supplied by the graft donor rather than the patient. Rearrangement joined TRBV18 to TRBJ2-7, and TRBD2 may be the D gene, going by 5 matching bases. This specimen was CD8+ T cells from blood, taken about 46 months after liver transplant. CDR3 loop: CASSESAADEQYF. At the DNA level, the sequence is TGTGCCAGCTCCGAATCAGCGGCCGATGAGCAGTACTTC.